The text below deals with one TCR beta chain. Its antigen remains unknown. The Oncomine TCR Beta short-read assay generated sequence data from the DNA of cultured CD4+ T cells. TCRdb called the PCR reads again in MiXCR, with one record for every CDR3 protein. This sample carries about 27,000 distinct CDR3 sequences, roughly 57% of them seen once, and the ten largest clones take around 17%. The treatment: roughly ten-day PBMC culture with coronavirus spike peptide pools or control peptides (ViraFEST assay). These data originate in a study of vaccination and CD4 T cells after COVID-19. Trimming shortened V by 4 bases and J by 1 base, and 10 bases separated the two germline ends. Germline-derived CDR1 and CDR2 are GTSNPN and SVGIG (reference sequence). The CDR3 is 13 amino acids.

The starting material was CD4+ T cells from blood, cultured in vitro, obtained after SARS-CoV-2 vaccination. This clonotype was sampled from a human donor who received a COVID-19 vaccine. The genes are TRBV30 and TRBJ2-5; D gene unclear. CDR3 in DNA: TGTGCCTGGAACAACGTGCTCCAAGAGACCCAGTACTTC. This codes for CAWNNVLQETQYF.